This T cell receptor beta chain was recovered during a study of control samples from healthy donors and cancer patients. Assay used: immunoSEQ multiplex PCR; TCRdb lists only in-frame clones, some missing. The sample lists more than 150,000 clones, approximately 93% occurring once. There are 19 residues in the CDR3. Between the trimmed V and J ends, which lost 1 base and 1 base, there was a span of 17 bases. The germline gives CDR1 MGHRA, CDR2 YSYEKL. The chain carries TRBV4-1 and TRBJ2-6, with D tentatively TRBD1 (6 bases). The sequence was collected from a man aged 45 to 65 in good health. Sequenced: blood. CDR3 DNA sequence: TGCGCCAGCAGCCAAGCGAGGGGACATGTTTTATCTGGGGCCAACGTCCTGACTTTC. It encodes CASSQARGHVLSGANVLTF.